Sequencing of this T cell receptor (beta chain) was carried out in a study of CD8 T cells in ankylosing spondylitis. Study-wide points: Significantly higher representation of disease-linked clones was reported for matched ankylosing spondylitis synovial fluid. A CD8+ phenotype characterized the disease-linked clones, which were relatively rare in peripheral blood. Ankylosing spondylitis blood seemed to carry a telltale TCR beta motif made of fewer than 10 highly homologous variants.

TCRdb passed the 5' RACE reads through MiXCR, listing each CDR3 protein once. This sample yields approximately 440,000 distinct CDR3 sequences, of which about a sixth are seen a single time; just over 1% belongs to the top ten. This CDR3 is built from 17 residues. Germline CDR1 SGHTA, CDR2 FQGTGA. J lost 6 bases, V lost 2 bases, and 11 bases had no gene match. In its sample, this clonotype was seen a few times. No antigen is known for it. The source of this sequence is a male donor with ankylosing spondylitis. The rearrangement uses TRBV7-3 and TRBJ1-2; 11 bases fit TRBD1. The material sequenced was blood, either unsorted or a sorted T cell fraction (not recorded which). The chain's CDR3 is CASSLGTGGRAPDGYTF. Here the CDR3 DNA reads TGTGCCAGCAGCTTAGGGACAGGGGGAAGGGCTCCGGATGGCTACACCTTC. Looking up the rest from reference TRBV7-3 and TRBJ1-2 gives the full variable domain: GAGVSQTPSNKVTEKGKYVELRCDPISGHTALYWYRQSLGQGPEFLIYFQGTGAADDSGLPNDRFFAVRPEGSVSTLKIQRTERGDSAVYLCASSLGTGGRAPDGYTFGSGTRLTVV.